This T cell receptor beta chain was identified in a study of blood T cell repertoires in COVID-19. The repertoire was sequenced with immunoSEQ multiplex PCR; TCRdb's copy has only in-frame clones and lacks some. The table has some 260,000 clones, roughly 80% seen once. The CDR3 runs to 15 residues. The germline gives CDR1 SGDLS, CDR2 YYNGEE. The V and J ends lost 3 bases and 4 bases respectively, with 14 bases between them. The TCR sequence derives from a woman of 80 years or more with active or convalescent COVID-19. The chain combines TRBV9 with TRBJ1-5; maybe TRBD1 (6 bases). The sample comprised peripheral blood. In DNA form, the CDR3 reads TGTGCCAGCAGCGGGGCAGGGGTAGGGAATCAGCCCCAGCATTTT. This encodes CASSGAGVGNQPQHF.